Sequencing of this T cell receptor (beta chain) was carried out in a study of identical twins. Findings of the study overall: High-abundance cord blood beta clonotypes had fewer insertions; memory repertoires showed none.

A word on this clonotype: Antigen unknown.

Template switching, a step in the protocol, added a universal primer site, and cDNA carried unique molecular identifiers. TCRdb independently ran MiXCR on the 5' RACE reads; one entry per CDR3 protein. This table has 450,000 or so distinct CDR3 sequences, 12% to 15% appearing once. The V gene's germline CDR1 is MNHNS and CDR2 SASEGT. V was cut by 6 bases and J by 6 bases, with 9 bases left in between. The CDR3 has 13 residues. This same sample was also part of a study on yellow fever vaccine responses in identical twins.

This sequence was found in a woman aged 18-29 years in good health. Sequencing was carried out using CD4+ T cells sorted from blood. The chain links TRBV6-1 to TRBJ1-6; D gene uncertain. CDR3 in amino acids: CASSKETNSPLHF. The CDR3 coding sequence is TGTGCCAGCAGCAAAGAGACTAATTCACCCCTCCACTTT.